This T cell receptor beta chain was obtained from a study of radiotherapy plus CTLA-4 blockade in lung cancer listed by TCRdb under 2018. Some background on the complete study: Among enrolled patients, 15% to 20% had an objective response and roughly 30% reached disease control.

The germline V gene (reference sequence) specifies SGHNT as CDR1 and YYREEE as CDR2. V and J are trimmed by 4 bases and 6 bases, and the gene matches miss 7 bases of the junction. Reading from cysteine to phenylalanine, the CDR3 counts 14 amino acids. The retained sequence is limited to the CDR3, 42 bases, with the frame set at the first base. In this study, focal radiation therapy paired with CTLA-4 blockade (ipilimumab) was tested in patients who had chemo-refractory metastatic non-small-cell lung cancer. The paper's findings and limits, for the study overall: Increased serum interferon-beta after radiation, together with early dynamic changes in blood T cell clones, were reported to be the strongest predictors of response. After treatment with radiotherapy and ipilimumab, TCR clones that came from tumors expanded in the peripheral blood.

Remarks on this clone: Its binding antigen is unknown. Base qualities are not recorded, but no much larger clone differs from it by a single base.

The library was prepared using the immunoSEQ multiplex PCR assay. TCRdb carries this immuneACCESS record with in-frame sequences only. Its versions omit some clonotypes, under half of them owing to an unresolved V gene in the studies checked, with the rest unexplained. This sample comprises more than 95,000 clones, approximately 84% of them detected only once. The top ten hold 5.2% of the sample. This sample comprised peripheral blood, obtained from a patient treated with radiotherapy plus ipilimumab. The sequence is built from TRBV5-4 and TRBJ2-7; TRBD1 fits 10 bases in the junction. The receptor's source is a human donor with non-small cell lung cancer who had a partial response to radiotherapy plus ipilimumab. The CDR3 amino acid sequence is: CASSLWTGGPEQYF. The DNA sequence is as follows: TGTGCCAGCAGCCTCTGGACAGGGGGGCCCGAGCAGTACTTC.